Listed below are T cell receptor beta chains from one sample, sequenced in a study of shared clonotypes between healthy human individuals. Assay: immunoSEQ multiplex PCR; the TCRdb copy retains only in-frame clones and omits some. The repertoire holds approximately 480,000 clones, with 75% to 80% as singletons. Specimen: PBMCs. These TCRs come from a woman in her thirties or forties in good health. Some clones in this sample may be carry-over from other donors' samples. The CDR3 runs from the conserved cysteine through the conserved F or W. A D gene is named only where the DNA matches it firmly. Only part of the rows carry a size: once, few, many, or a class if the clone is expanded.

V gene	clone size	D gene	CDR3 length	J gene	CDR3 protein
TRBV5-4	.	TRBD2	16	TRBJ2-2	CASSPRTSGVLAELFF
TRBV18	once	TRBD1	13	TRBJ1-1	CASSPTGGTEAFF
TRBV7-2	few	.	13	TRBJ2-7	CASSLARNYEQYF
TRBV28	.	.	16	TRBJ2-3	CASVGQGPLSTDTQYF
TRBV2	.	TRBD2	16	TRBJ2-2	CASSEGLAGNTGELFF
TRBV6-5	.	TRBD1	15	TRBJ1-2	CASSYTRTGGNGYTF
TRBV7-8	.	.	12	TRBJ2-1	CASSLARAKQFF
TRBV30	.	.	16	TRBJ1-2	CAGRAPPSTMYDGYTF
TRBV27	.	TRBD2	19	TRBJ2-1	CASSPRLARALSSYNEQFF
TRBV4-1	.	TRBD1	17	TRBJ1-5	CASSQGWTGHSNQPQHF
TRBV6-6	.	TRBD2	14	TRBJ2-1	CASRTGTTNNEQFF
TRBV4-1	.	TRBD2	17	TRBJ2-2	CASSQRKAGPNTGELFF
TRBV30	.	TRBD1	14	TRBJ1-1	CAWNRGVVNTEAFF
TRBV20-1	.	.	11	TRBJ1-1	CSAPGDTEAFF
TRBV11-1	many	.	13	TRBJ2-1	CASSHYQHNEQFF
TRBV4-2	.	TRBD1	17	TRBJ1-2	CASSQDTGQGIDYGYTF
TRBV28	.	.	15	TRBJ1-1	CASSPPRGWNTEAFF
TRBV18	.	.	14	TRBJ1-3	CASSTGSSGNTIYF
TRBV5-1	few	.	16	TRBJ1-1	CASSPSYRERDTEAFF
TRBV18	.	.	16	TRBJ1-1	CASSQNTGGAHTEAFF
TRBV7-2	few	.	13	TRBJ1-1	CASSLAGTTEAFF
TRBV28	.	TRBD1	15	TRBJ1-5	CASRPARQGHQPQHF
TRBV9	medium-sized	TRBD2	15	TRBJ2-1	CASSPRLAGLNEQFF
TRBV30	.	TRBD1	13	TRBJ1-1	CACRGAGGIEAFF
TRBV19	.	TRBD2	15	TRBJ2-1	CASSIVAGARNEQFF
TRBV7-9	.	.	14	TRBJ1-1	CASGGAGRNTEAFF
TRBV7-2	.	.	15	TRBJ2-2	CASSLAAGNTGELFF